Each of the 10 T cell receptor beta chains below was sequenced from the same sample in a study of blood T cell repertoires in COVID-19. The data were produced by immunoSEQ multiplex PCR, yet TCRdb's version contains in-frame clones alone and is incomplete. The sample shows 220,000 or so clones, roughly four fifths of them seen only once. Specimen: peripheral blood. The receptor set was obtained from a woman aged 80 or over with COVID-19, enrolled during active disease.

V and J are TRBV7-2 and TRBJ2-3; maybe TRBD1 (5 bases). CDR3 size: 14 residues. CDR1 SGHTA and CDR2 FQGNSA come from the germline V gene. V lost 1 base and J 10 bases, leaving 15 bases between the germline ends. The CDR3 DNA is TGTGCCAGCAGCTTAGACGCAGGGCCGTTGGCGCAGTATTTT. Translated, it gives CASSLDAGPLAQYF. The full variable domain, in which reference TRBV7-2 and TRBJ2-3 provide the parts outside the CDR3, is GAGVSQSPSNKVTEKGKDVELRCDPISGHTALYWYRQSLGQGLEFLIYFQGNSAPDKSGLPSDRFSAERTGGSVSTLTIQRTQQEDSAVYLCASSLDAGPLAQYFGPGTRLTVL.

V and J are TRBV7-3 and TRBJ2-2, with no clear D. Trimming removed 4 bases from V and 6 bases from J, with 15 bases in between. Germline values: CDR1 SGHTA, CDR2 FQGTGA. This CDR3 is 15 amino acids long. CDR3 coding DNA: TGTGCCAGCAGCTCTAACTCCCAGGCATCCGGGGAGCTGTTTTTT. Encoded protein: CASSSNSQASGELFF.

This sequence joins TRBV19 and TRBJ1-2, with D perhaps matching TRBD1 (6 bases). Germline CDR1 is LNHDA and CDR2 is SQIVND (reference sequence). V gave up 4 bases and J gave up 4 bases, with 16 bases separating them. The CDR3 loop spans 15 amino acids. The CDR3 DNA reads TGTGCCAGTAGTACTTACGACAGGAGATCCTATGGCTACACCTTC. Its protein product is CASSTYDRRSYGYTF.

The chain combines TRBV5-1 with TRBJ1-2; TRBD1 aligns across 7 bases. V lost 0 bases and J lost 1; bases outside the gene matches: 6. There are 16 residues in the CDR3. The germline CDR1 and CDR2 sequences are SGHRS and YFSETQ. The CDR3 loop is CASSLGGTALNYGYTF. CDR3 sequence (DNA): TGCGCCAGCAGCTTGGGAGGGACAGCTCTTAACTATGGCTACACCTTC.

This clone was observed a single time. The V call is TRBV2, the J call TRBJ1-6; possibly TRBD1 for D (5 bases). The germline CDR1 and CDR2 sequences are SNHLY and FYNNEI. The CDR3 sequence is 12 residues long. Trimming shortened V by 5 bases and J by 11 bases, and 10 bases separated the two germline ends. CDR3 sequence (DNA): TGTGCCAGCAGTCCGACAGTAGCACCCCTCCACTTT. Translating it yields CASSPTVAPLHF.

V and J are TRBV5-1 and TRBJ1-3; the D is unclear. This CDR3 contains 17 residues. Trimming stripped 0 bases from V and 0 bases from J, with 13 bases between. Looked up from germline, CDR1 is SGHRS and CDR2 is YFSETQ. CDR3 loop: CASSLDRAQLSGNTIYF. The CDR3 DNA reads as TGCGCCAGCAGCTTGGATAGAGCCCAACTCTCTGGAAACACCATATATTTT.

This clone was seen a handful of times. The CDR3 sequence: CASSLTGVNIQYF. CDR3 sequence (DNA): TGTGCCAGCAGCTTAACGGGGGTGAACATTCAGTACTTC. The chain carries TRBV12-3 or TRBV12-4 and TRBJ2-4; D is possibly TRBD2 (6 bases). This CDR3 comprises 13 residues. With 6 bases removed from V and 7 bases from J, the gap between germline ends came to 13 bases.

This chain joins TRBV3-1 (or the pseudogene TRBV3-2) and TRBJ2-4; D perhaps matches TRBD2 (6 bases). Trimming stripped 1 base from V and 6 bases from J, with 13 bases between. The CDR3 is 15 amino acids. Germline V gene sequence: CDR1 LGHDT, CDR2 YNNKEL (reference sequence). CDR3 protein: CASSQGGTPANIQYF. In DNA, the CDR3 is TGTGCCAGCAGCCAAGGAGGGACTCCCGCAAACATTCAGTACTTC.

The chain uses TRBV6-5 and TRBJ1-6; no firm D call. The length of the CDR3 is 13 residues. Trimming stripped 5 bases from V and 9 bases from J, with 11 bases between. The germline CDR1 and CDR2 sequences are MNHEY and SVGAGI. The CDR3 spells CASSNTEGSPLHF. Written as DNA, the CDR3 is TGTGCCAGCAGTAATACCGAGGGTTCACCCCTCCACTTT.

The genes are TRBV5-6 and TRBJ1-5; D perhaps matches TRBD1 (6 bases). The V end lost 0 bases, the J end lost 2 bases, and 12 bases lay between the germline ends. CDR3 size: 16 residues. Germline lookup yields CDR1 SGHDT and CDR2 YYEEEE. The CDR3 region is CASSLGTDMRNQPQHF. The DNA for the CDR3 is TGTGCCAGCAGCTTGGGGACAGATATGCGCAATCAGCCCCAGCATTTT.